Listed here are 9 T cell receptor beta chains from one sample, sequenced in a study of cytomegalovirus exposure and HLA in healthy donors. In the PCR, 60 Vbeta and 13 Jbeta primers were used. Clones were read by immunoSEQ multiplex PCR, and TCRdb kept only the in-frame ones, dropping some. The table lists around 200,000 clones, 80% of them singletons, with 0.5% to 0.8% in the top ten. The sequencing input was PBMCs. The receptors were sampled from a boy younger than 18 in good health and CMV-seronegative.

V gene TRBV5-1 combines with J gene TRBJ2-1, with 14 bases identical to TRBD2. The CDR3 consists of 14 residues. V lost 0 bases and J lost 14; bases outside the gene matches: 4. The germline V gene encodes CDR1 SGHRS and CDR2 YFSETQ. CDR3 DNA sequence: TGCGCCAGCAGCTTGGAGGGGACTAGCGGGAGAAAGTTCTTC. This translates into CASSLEGTSGRKFF.

The chain recombines TRBV7-8 with TRBJ1-2; 10 bases fit TRBD1. Trimming took 1 base from V and 4 from J; bases not matched to a gene: 6. The CDR3 extends over 16 amino acids. Germline CDR1 SGHVS, CDR2 FQNEAQ. The CDR3 is CASSLVGTGVLYGYTF. The CDR3 DNA follows: TGTGCCAGCAGCTTAGTAGGGACAGGGGTCCTCTATGGCTACACCTTC.

This clone came up a few times. The junction shows a germline mismatch at one end, possibly a read error. The rearrangement links TRBV7-9 to TRBJ1-2; the match to TRBD1 covers 7 bases. Germline V gene sequence: CDR1 SEHNR, CDR2 FQNEAQ (reference sequence). The CDR3 covers 16 residues. The CDR3 sequence: CSSSIDRDSGLYGYTF. CDR3 DNA: TGTTCCAGCAGCATCGACCGGGACAGTGGGCTCTATGGCTACACCTTC.

The V and J genes are TRBV11-1 and TRBJ2-4; D is undetermined. V was trimmed by 1 base and J by 6 bases, leaving 7 bases between them. Germline values: CDR1 SGHAT, CDR2 FQDESV (reference sequence). This CDR3 region has 13 residues. The CDR3 here is CASSLGHRNIQYF. The CDR3 region has the DNA TGTGCCAGCAGCTTAGGTCACAGAAACATTCAGTACTTC.

The rearrangement uses TRBV10-2 and TRBJ2-3, with 9 bases matching TRBD2. Germline CDR1 is WSHSY and CDR2 is SAAADI. With V trimmed by 7 bases and J by 2 bases, 7 bases remained unmatched. This CDR3 is 15 amino acids long. The CDR3 protein is CASKEAGGITDTQYF. The CDR3 region has the DNA TGCGCCAGCAAGGAAGCGGGGGGAATCACAGATACGCAGTATTTT.

J is TRBJ2-1 and V is TRBV2; tentative D call: TRBD2 (5 bases). The CDR3 sequence is 16 residues long. V shed 2 bases and J shed 3 bases, with 14 bases lying between them. Germline V gives CDR1 SNHLY, CDR2 FYNNEI. CDR3: CASSERLAAIYNEQFF. In nucleotides, the CDR3 is TGTGCCAGCAGTGAAAGGCTAGCAGCTATCTACAATGAGCAGTTCTTC.

This chain uses TRBV6-1 with TRBJ2-5, with TRBD2 as a possible D gene (6 bases). Trimming stripped 3 bases from V and 5 bases from J, with 19 bases between. Germline CDR1 and CDR2: MNHNS and SASEGT. The CDR3 contains 16 residues. CDR3 amino acids: CASSDADSGLGETQYF. The CDR3 nucleotides are TGTGCCAGCAGTGATGCCGACAGCGGGCTTGGGGAGACCCAGTACTTC.

The V and J genes are TRBV30 and TRBJ1-3; D not resolved. This CDR3 region has 15 residues. Germline-derived CDR1 and CDR2 are GTSNPN and SVGIG (reference sequence). Trimming removed 2 bases at V and 1 base at J, with 12 bases between. The CDR3 DNA is TGTGCCTGGAGTACATCCAGGCTATCTGGAAACACCATATATTTT. This encodes CAWSTSRLSGNTIYF.

V is TRBV7-2 and J is TRBJ2-3; 9 bases are shared with TRBD2. J gave up 6 bases and V 4 bases, and 5 bases lay outside the gene matches. The germline V gene encodes CDR1 SGHTA and CDR2 FQGNSA. There are 14 residues in the CDR3. CDR3 bases: TGTGCCAGCAGCTCTGGACTAGCGAGGGATACGCAGTATTTT. Amino acid sequence: CASSSGLARDTQYF.